A selection of T cell receptor beta chains follows, all from one sample in a study of radiotherapy plus CTLA-4 blockade in lung cancer. The assay was immunoSEQ multiplex PCR, and TCRdb's table has in-frame clones only and misses some. The sample includes 78,000 or so clones, about 88% of them seen just once. The starting material was peripheral blood, obtained from a patient treated with radiotherapy plus ipilimumab. The receptors were gathered from a human donor with non-small cell lung cancer who had stable disease on radiotherapy plus ipilimumab. CDR3s include the opening cysteine and the closing phenylalanine or tryptophan.

TRBV27	14	CASSFRGPESEAFF
TRBV7-2	17	CASSLAAGRPMNTEAFF
TRBV5-1	14	CASSLVGDNYGYTF
TRBV20-1	11	CSARGTHEQYF
TRBV19	14	CASSIAEDTYEQYF
TRBV6-5	15	CASRKQGSSGNTIYF
TRBV9	15	CASTVGQGMADTQYF
TRBV5-1	19	CASSLASGRRGRVTDTQYF
TRBV7-2	16	CASSGGSRGGNSPLHF
TRBV6-6	14	CASHIGGRYNEQFF
TRBV30	14	CAWTHGAGFDEQYF
TRBV6-5	15	CASSYSPTGGYEQYF
TRBV5-6	14	CASSLGDYYNEQFF
TRBV11-3	12	CASSGTPGELFF
TRBV7-3	15	CASSLTAGVRTEAFF
TRBV5-4	14	CASSYGGAGNEQFF
TRBV5-1	16	CASSSAASGYTDTQYF
TRBV28	15	CASSGTGGFQETQYF
TRBV19	18	CASSIKATGPRVNTEAFF
TRBV18	14	CASSPPDRHNEQFF
TRBV7-7	17	CASSLAPGLGNTDTQYF
TRBV7-3	15	CASSLRASGTGELFF